The TCR beta chain under discussion was sequenced for a study of blood T cell repertoires in COVID-19 (TCRdb year 2020). A note on the overall study: Collaborator samples came from the United States, Italy and Spain and covered acute and convalescent phases of COVID-19. A de-identified subject ID, COVID-19 status, age in years and sex were almost always included in the sample metadata. Subjects who had been exposed to COVID-19, were actively infected with it, or had recovered from it provided the deeply sampled blood TCRbeta repertoires that made up the dataset. The repertoires were released in a freely available public database meant as a resource for research on the immune response to SARS-CoV-2. The material from the prospective study consisted of cDNA or gDNA derived from T cells, B-cell-depleted T cells, or PBMCs. HLA class I and class II types, where available, came from metadata supplied by the sample provider rather than from assay-based typing. Samples came from the ongoing ImmuneRACE study (first 160 participants) plus 1,254 subjects from 6 global collaborators. The paper as a whole reports these results and caveats: How much clinical and demographic metadata was included differed by source and by participant, and the metadata was provided uncurated.

TCRbeta CDR3 regions were amplified from genomic DNA using the immunoSEQ Assay, a bias-controlled multiplex PCR. Processing in the source paper ran as follows. Nucleated cell counts per sample were estimated from amplification of reference gene primers within the assay. Sequence reads were collapsed and filtered to measure the absolute abundance of every unique TCRbeta CDR3 rearrangement. For each sample, productive Simpson clonality was calculated as the square root of Simpson's diversity index across productive rearrangements. TCRdb provides this immuneACCESS table in a form limited to in-frame rearrangements. Some clones are lacking; in checked studies, under half of them reflect an unresolved V gene, and why the rest are absent is not known. The V and J calls and clone size were taken over from that table, and D and trimming were inferred from the DNA. This sample gives over 90,000 clones in total; nearly 90% of them show up just once. Of the sample, around 3.3% is held by the ten largest clones.

From the cysteine through the phenylalanine, the CDR3 covers 15 amino acids. The DNA shown is the 45-base CDR3, in frame from base 1. According to the germline V gene, CDR1 reads SGHDT and CDR2 reads YYEEEE. From V the trimming removes 4 bases and from J it removes 3 bases, while the gene matches leave 8 bases of the junction unaccounted for. Comment on this clone: Its specific antigen is unknown. Qualities for individual bases were not recorded, and no much larger clone is one base off.

Whole blood was collected in K2EDTA tubes by collaborating institutions according to the institutions' own protocols. For TCRbeta analysis, collaborators shipped samples as frozen whole blood, isolated PBMCs, or DNA extracted from either of those sample types. This receptor chain uses TRBV5-6 and TRBJ2-3, with 7 central nucleotides matching TRBD1. This TCR was recovered from a man in his fifties or sixties in a cohort sampled during active COVID-19. The sequenced sample consisted of peripheral blood. Here is the DNA: TGTGCCAGCAGCATAGCTACCAGGGGGACAGATACGCAGTATTTT. The translation is CASSIATRGTDTQYF. The CDR3, completed at both ends by the reference TRBV5-6 and TRBJ2-3 genes, gives the full variable domain DAGVTQSPTHLIKTRGQQVTLRCSPKSGHDTVSWYQQALGQGPQFIFQYYEEEERQRGNFPDRFSGHQFPNYSSELNVNALLLGDSALYLCASSIATRGTDTQYFGPGTRLTVL.